This T cell receptor (beta chain) was documented in a study of beta chain features in type 1 diabetes. Study-wide results and caveats: It was among patients, rather than healthy donors, that naive, central memory and Treg TCRB repertoires appeared more similar. No resolution was reached here on whether HLA type influences TCRB rearrangement. All four CD4+ subsets from Type 1 diabetes patients carried moderately but significantly shorter TCRB CDR3s.

CDR3 length: 14 residues. The germline V gene encodes CDR1 GTSNPN and CDR2 SVGIG (reference sequence). V gave up 0 bases and J gave up 2 bases, with 9 bases separating them. Naive, central memory, regulatory and stem cell-like memory cells within the CD4+ compartment were sorted using CD45RO/CCR7/CD25/CD127/CD95/CD27. This clone has a handful of counts. Its specificity is unknown. Since all of the isolated RNA was reverse transcribed, expressed TCRB transcripts were what got sequenced. The protocol was immunoSEQ multiplex PCR, while the TCRdb copy is restricted to in-frame clones and leaves out a portion. The data hold around 280,000 clones, with 15% observed a single time.

The sequenced sample consisted of naive CD4+ T cells from blood. The rearrangement joins TRBV30 to TRBJ2-3; D possibly corresponds to TRBD2 (5 bases). The TCR comes from a man aged 18 to 30 with type 1 diabetes. CDR3 in DNA: TGTGCCTGGAGTGTTGGAGGTTACACAGATACGCAGTATTTT. Encoded protein: CAWSVGGYTDTQYF.